This record concerns one TCR beta chain sequence. A read error may account for a junction end that differs from germline. Breast cancer patients provided tissue from their axillary draining lymph nodes. The data derive from a study of breast tumors, draining lymph nodes, adjacent tissues. TCRdb re-called the multiplex PCR reads through MiXCR, storing one row per CDR3 protein. The sample lists 160,000 or so distinct CDR3 sequences, roughly 35% occurring once. The CDR3 is 16 amino acids. CDR1 and CDR2 from the germline V gene are SGHRS and YFSETQ. Sequenced material: axillary lymph node tissue. J is TRBJ1-4 and V is TRBV5-1; possibly TRBD1 for D (5 bases). The sequence came from a female donor with breast cancer. Some clones in this sample may be carry-over from other donors' samples. The CDR3 is CGSSTAVGGSREKLFF. The CDR3 bases are TGCGGCAGCAGCACCGCCGTCGGGGGGTCGAGGGAAAAACTGTTTTTC.